The 11 T cell receptor beta chains presented below share a single source sample, sequenced in a study of radiotherapy plus CTLA-4 blockade in lung cancer. TCRdb's table, derived via immunoSEQ multiplex PCR, lists solely in-frame clones and lacks some. The sample lists 45,000 or so clones, roughly 90% occurring once. The sequencing here drew on peripheral blood, taken from a patient treated with radiotherapy plus ipilimumab. The receptors were gathered from a human donor with non-small cell lung cancer whose response to radiotherapy plus ipilimumab could not be evaluated.

The gene calls are TRBV7-2 and TRBJ2-2; 7 bases fit TRBD1. CDR3 length: 15 amino acids. V shed 7 bases, J shed 4 bases, and the junction held 9 bases outside the gene matches. Germline V lookup: CDR1 SGHTA, CDR2 FQGNSA. Here the CDR3 DNA reads TGTGCCAGCACCAGGGACAGCCGTTTCACCGGGGAGCTGTTTTTT. It yields the protein CASTRDSRFTGELFF.

The J gene is TRBJ1-2, the V gene TRBV7-9; D may be TRBD1 (6 bases). Germline loops: CDR1 SEHNR, CDR2 FQNEAQ (reference sequence). Between the trimmed V and J ends, which lost 6 bases and 0 bases, there was a span of 14 bases. This CDR3 comprises 15 residues. CDR3 in amino acids: CASSRGQSPNYGYTF. The CDR3 DNA follows: TGTGCCAGCAGTCGTGGACAGTCTCCTAACTATGGCTACACCTTC.

This rearrangement joins TRBV7-2 to TRBJ1-2, with a weak D call TRBD1 (5 bases). The CDR3 covers 13 residues. Germline-derived CDR1 and CDR2 are SGHTA and FQGNSA. V lost 4 bases and J lost 4, with 10 bases in between. CDR3 protein: CASSSQAVYGYTF. CDR3 DNA sequence: TGTGCCAGCAGCTCACAGGCCGTCTATGGCTACACCTTC.

V usage is TRBV2 and J usage is TRBJ2-5; 9 nucleotides agree with TRBD2. J was trimmed by 2 bases and V by 8 bases; bases with no gene match: 6. Looked up from germline, CDR1 is SNHLY and CDR2 is FYNNEI. CDR3 length equals 14 residues. The CDR3: CASVQTSGQETQYF. The DNA for the CDR3 is TGTGCCAGCGTACAGACTAGCGGTCAAGAGACCCAGTACTTC.

This clone was picked up a small number of times. The CDR3, as DNA: TGTGCCAGTAGTATAGAAGCCACTGAAGCTTTCTTT. The encoded protein is CASSIEATEAFF. The J gene is TRBJ1-1, the V gene TRBV19; D unresolved. Trimming pared 0 bases from V and 4 bases from J, leaving 3 bases between. The CDR3 sequence is 12 residues long. Germline V gene lookup returns CDR1 LNHDA and CDR2 SQIVND (reference sequence).

This clone was counted a few times. The chain employs TRBV10-2 and TRBJ1-1; D is possibly TRBD1 (5 bases). The V gene lost 2 bases and the J gene lost 8 bases, with 9 bases spanning the gap. The CDR3 consists of 12 residues. From germline, CDR1 is WSHSY and CDR2 SAAADI. CDR3 bases: TGCGCCAGCAGTGAGATGGCAGGGGAAGCTTTCTTT. Its protein is CASSEMAGEAFF.

The rearrangement links TRBV25-1 to TRBJ1-1; TRBD1 might be the D (5 bases). Germline CDR1 and CDR2: MGHDK and SYGVNS. Trimming left V 5 bases short and J 7 bases short, with 14 bases between. The CDR3 contains 13 residues. The CDR3 sequence is CASSLLSGGEAFF. CDR3 nucleotide sequence: TGTGCCAGCAGTCTCCTTTCGGGGGGTGAAGCTTTCTTT.

The chain links TRBV19 to TRBJ2-5, with 7 bases aligning to TRBD2. Germline CDR1 LNHDA, CDR2 SQIVND (reference sequence). The CDR3 has 15 residues. J lost 1 base, V lost 5 bases, and 7 bases had no gene match. The CDR3 loop reads CASSFLASGQETQYF. CDR3 in DNA: TGTGCCAGTAGTTTTCTAGCTAGCGGCCAAGAGACCCAGTACTTC.

This chain joins TRBV9 and TRBJ2-1; TRBD1 is a possible D gene (5 bases). The V end was cut by 3 bases, the J end by 11 bases, with 21 bases between. The CDR3 is 15 residues long. Germline CDR1 and CDR2: SGDLS and YYNGEE. CDR3 in amino acids: CASSATLDPRVQQFF. The CDR3 DNA is TGTGCCAGCAGCGCCACCTTAGACCCCAGGGTGCAGCAGTTCTTC.

The chain's CDR3 is CASSWTGRNTEAFF. The DNA for the CDR3 is TGTGCCAGCAGTTGGACAGGAAGGAACACTGAAGCTTTCTTT. The J gene is TRBJ1-1, the V gene TRBV27, with 7 nucleotides matching TRBD1. The CDR3 sequence is 14 residues long. V was clipped by 4 bases and J by 1 base; unmatched bases: 3. Germline-derived CDR1 and CDR2 are MNHEY and SMNVEV (reference sequence).

The rearrangement uses TRBV7-9 and TRBJ2-7; D is uncertain. V was shortened by 1 base and J by 2 bases, with 9 bases between the two germline ends. The CDR3 covers 14 residues. CDR1 is SEHNR, CDR2 FQNEAQ, per germline (reference sequence). CDR3 DNA sequence: TGTGCCAGCAGCTTAGATCTAGGTCCCTACGAGCAGTACTTC. Amino acid sequence: CASSLDLGPYEQYF.